A single T cell receptor beta chain is shown here with its context. Expressed TCRB transcripts were sequenced, since all the RNA that had been isolated was reverse transcribed. Naive, central memory and regulatory T cell samples yielded about 4 million reads on average. Assay used: immunoSEQ multiplex PCR; TCRdb lists only in-frame clones, some missing. This table has 250,000 to 350,000 clones, around 10% appearing once. This record belongs to a study of beta chain features in type 1 diabetes. V dropped 0 bases and J dropped 1 base, with 13 bases sitting between them. CDR3 size: 17 residues. Germline assignment: CDR1 LGHNA and CDR2 YNFKEQ.

This clonotype originated in a woman aged 30 to 39 in good health. Material for sequencing was naive CD4+ T cells from blood. The chain couples TRBV4-2 to TRBJ2-1; D is ambiguous. The CDR3: CASSQDGRLVSYNEQFF. The CDR3 coding sequence is TGTGCCAGCAGCCAAGACGGCAGACTTGTATCCTACAATGAGCAGTTCTTC.